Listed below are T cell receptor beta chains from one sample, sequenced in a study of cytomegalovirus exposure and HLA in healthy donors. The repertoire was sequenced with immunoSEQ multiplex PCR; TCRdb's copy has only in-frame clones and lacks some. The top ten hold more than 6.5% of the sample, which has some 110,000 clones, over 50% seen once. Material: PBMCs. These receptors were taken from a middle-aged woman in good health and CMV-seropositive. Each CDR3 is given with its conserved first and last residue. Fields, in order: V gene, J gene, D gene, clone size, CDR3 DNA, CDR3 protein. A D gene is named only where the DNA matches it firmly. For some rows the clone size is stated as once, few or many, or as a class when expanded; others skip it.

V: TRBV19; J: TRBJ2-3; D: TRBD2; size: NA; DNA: TGTGCCAGTAGTACGGTAGCGGGGGGCACAGATACGCAGTATTTT; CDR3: CASSTVAGGTDTQYF
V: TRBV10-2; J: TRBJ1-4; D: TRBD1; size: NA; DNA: TGCGCCAGCAGTGGAGGGACAGGGTGGGGCTACGAAAAACTGTTTTTT; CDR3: CASSGGTGWGYEKLFF
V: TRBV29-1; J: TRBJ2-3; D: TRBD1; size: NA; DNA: TGCAGCGGGTCAACAGGGGGCACAGATACGCAGTATTTT; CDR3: CSGSTGGTDTQYF
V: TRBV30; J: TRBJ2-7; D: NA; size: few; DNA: TGTGCCTGGATCGACCCAGGGCCGCACTACGAGCAGTACTTC; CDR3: CAWIDPGPHYEQYF
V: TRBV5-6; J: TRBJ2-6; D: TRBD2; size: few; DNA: TGTGCCAGCAGCTTAGATTGGTCCGGGAGGGGGGCCAACGTCCTGACTTTC; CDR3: CASSLDWSGRGANVLTF
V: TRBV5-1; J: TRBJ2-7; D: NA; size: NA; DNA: TGCGCCAGCAGCTTGAGTCCGGAGGGTATCTACGAGCAGTACTTC; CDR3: CASSLSPEGIYEQYF
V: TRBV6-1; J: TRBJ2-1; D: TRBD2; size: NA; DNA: TGTGCCAGCAGTGAGGCTAGCGGGACCCACAATGAGCAGTTCTTC; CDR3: CASSEASGTHNEQFF
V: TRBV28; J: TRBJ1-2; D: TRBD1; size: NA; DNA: TGTGCCAGCCGAACGGACAGGGAACGGTCCGTTTATGGCTACCCCTTC; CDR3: CASRTDRERSVYGYPF
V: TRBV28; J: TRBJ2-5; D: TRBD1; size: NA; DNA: TGTGCCAGCAGTTCCGCGGGACAGGGGATCGAGACCCAGTACTTC; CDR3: CASSSAGQGIETQYF
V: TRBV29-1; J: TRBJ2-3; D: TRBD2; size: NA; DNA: TGCAGCGACAGCGGGATGGAAGCAGATACGCAGTATTTT; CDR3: CSDSGMEADTQYF
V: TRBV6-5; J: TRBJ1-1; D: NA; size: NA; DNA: TGTGCCAGCATCAAGAACACTGAAGCTTTCTTT; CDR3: CASIKNTEAFF
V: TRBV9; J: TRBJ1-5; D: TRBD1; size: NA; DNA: TGTGCCAGCAGCCGCGACAGGGACGGGTTTCAGCCCCAGCATTTT; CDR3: CASSRDRDGFQPQHF
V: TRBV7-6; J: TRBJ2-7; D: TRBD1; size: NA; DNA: TGTGCCAGCAGTCCGACAGGGGACTTTTACGAGCAGTACTTC; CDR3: CASSPTGDFYEQYF
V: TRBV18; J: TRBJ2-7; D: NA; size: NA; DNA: TGTGCCAGCTCACCGGGCCACTCCTACGAGCAGTACTTC; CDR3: CASSPGHSYEQYF
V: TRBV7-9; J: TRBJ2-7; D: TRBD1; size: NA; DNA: TGTGCCAGCAGCCCTGGTGTGACAGGGACCTACGAGCAGTACTTC; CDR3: CASSPGVTGTYEQYF
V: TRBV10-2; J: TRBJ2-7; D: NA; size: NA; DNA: TGCGCCAGCAGTGCCGGGAGCGAGTACGAGCAGTACTTC; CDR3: CASSAGSEYEQYF
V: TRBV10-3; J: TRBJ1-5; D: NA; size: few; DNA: TGTGCCACCTCGTGGGGGGAGAATCAGCCCCAGCATTTT; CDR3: CATSWGENQPQHF
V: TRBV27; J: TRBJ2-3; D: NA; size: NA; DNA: TGTGCCAGCAGTTCGACTATCAACACAGATACGCAGTATTTT; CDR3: CASSSTINTDTQYF
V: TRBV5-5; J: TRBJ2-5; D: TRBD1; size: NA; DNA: TGTGCCAGGGGAGACAGGGGAGGCCAAGAGACCCAGTACTTC; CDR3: CARGDRGGQETQYF
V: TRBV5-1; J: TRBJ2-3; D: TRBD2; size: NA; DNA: TGCGCCAGCAGCCTGCGGGGGACTAGCACAGATACGCAGTATTTT; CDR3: CASSLRGTSTDTQYF
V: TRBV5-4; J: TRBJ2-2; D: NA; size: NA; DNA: TGTGCCAGCAGCTGGGACATCCTCACCGGGGAGCTGTTTTTT; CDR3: CASSWDILTGELFF
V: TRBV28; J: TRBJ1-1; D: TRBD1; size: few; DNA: TGTGCCAGCAGCGCATACAGGGGAAGAGCTTTCTTT; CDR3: CASSAYRGRAFF
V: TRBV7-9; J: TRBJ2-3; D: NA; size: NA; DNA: TGTGCCAGCAGCCCCAGAAGCGGTGTAGGCACAGATACGCAGTATTTT; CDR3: CASSPRSGVGTDTQYF
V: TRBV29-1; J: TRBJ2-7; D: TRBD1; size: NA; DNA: TGCAGCGCCCGTGAGGGACAGGCCTACGAGCAGTACTTC; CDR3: CSAREGQAYEQYF
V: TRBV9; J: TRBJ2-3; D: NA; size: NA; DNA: TGTGCCAGCAGCCCGGGGAGAGATACGCAGTATTTT; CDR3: CASSPGRDTQYF
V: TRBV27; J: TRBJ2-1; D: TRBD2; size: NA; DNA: TGTGCCAGCAGTGCTCCCAGACTAGCGGGAGGGCCGAGCTCCTACAATGAGCAGTTCTTC; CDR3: CASSAPRLAGGPSSYNEQFF
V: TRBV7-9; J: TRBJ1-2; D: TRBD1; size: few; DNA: TGTTCCAGCGATACACAGGGGGCTCGGAACTATGGCTACACCTTC; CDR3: CSSDTQGARNYGYTF
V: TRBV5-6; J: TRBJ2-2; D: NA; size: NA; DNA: TGTGCCAGCAGCCCAAGCCCCTCCAGGGGTCGTGACACCGGGGAGCTGTTTTTT; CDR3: CASSPSPSRGRDTGELFF
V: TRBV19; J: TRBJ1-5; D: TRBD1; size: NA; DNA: TGTGCCAGTATTACCAGGGGGAAGGGCAATCAGCCCCAGCATTTT; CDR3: CASITRGKGNQPQHF
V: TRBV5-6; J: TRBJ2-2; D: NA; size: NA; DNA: TGTGCCAGCAGCTTGGAGGTGACTGGAGACACCGGGGAGCTGTTTTTT; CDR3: CASSLEVTGDTGELFF
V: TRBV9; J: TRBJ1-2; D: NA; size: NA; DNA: TGTGCCAGCAGCGTAGCCGGGTTCGGCTACACCTTC; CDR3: CASSVAGFGYTF
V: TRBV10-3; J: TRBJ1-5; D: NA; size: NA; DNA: TGTGCCATCAGTGAGTTGGAGGCAGGGGATAGCAATCAGCCCCAGCATTTT; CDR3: CAISELEAGDSNQPQHF
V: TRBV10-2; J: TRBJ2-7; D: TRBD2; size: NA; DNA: TGCGCCAGCACCGAAGGACTAGCGGGAGTCTACGAGCAGTACTTC; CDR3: CASTEGLAGVYEQYF
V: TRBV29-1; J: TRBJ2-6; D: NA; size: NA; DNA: TGCAGCGTTGACGCGGGGACCGGGGCCAACGTCCTGACTTTC; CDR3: CSVDAGTGANVLTF
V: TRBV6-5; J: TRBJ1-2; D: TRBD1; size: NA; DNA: TGTGCCAGCAGTAAGGCGGGACAGAACTATGGCTACACCTTC; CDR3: CASSKAGQNYGYTF
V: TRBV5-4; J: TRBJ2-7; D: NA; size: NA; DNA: TGTGCCAGCAGCTTGGATTTCGGACAGCAAGGGCAGTACTTC; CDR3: CASSLDFGQQGQYF
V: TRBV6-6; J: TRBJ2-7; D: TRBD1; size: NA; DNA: TGTGCCAGCAGACCGGGACAGAGCGCCTACGAGCAGTACTTC; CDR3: CASRPGQSAYEQYF
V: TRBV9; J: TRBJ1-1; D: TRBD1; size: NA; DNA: TGTGCCAGCAGCGTCGGACAGGGGGCAGGTGTCACTGAAGCTTTCTTT; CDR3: CASSVGQGAGVTEAFF
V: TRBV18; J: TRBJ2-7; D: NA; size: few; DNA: TGTGCCAGCTCACCGTACGTTGGGGGCTGGGACGAGCAGTACTTC; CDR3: CASSPYVGGWDEQYF
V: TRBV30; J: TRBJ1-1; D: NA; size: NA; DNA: TGTGCCTGGAGTGTACTAGAGGGAAACACTGAAGCTTTCTTT; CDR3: CAWSVLEGNTEAFF
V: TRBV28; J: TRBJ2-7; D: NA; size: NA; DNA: TGTGCCAGCAGTCCTGGGTTTAGGGCGGGCCACGAGCAGTACTTC; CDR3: CASSPGFRAGHEQYF
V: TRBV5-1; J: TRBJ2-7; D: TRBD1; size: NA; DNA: TGCGCCACCTCAGGGACAGGGGGAGAGCAGTACTTC; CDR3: CATSGTGGEQYF
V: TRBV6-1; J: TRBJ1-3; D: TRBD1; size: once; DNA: TGTGCCAGCACCACAGGGGCTGGAAACACCATATATTTT; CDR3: CASTTGAGNTIYF
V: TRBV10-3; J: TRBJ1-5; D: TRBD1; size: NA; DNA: TGTGCCATCAGTTCACCAGACAGGGGAAACCAGCCCCAGCATTTT; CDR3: CAISSPDRGNQPQHF
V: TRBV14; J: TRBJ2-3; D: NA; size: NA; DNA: TGTGCCAGCAGCCAATACGGGGGCACAGATACGCAGTATTTT; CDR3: CASSQYGGTDTQYF
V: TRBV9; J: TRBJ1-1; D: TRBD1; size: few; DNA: TGTGCCAGCAGTAGGACAGGGAGAACTGAAGCTTTCTTT; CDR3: CASSRTGRTEAFF
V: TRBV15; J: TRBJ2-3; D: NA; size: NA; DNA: TGTGCCACCAGCAGAGATCTCAAACAGTCCACAGATACGCAGTATTTT; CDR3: CATSRDLKQSTDTQYF
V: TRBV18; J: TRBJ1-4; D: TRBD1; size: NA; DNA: TGTGCCAGCTCACCAGGACAGGATAATGAAAAACTGTTTTTT; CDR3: CASSPGQDNEKLFF
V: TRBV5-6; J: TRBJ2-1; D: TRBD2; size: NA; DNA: TGTGCCAGCAGCTTGGAAACTAGCGGGAGGGGTAGCTACAATGAGCAGTTCTTC; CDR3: CASSLETSGRGSYNEQFF
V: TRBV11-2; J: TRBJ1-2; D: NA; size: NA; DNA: TGTGCCAGCAGCTTTACAGGGAACAACTATGGCTACACCTTC; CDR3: CASSFTGNNYGYTF
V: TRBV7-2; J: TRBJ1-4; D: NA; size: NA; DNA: TGTGCCAGCAGATTACAGGGCCTGAATGAAAAACTGTTTTTT; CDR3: CASRLQGLNEKLFF
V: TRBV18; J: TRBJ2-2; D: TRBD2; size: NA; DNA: TGTGCCAGCTCACCAAATAGCGGGAGAGGGAACACCGGGGAGCTGTTTTTT; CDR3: CASSPNSGRGNTGELFF
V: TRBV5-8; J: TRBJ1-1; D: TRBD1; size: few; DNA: TGTGCCAGCAGGAATACACAGGGGAAGAGCGGTGAAGCTTTCTTT; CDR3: CASRNTQGKSGEAFF
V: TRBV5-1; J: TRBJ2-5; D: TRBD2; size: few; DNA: TGCGCCAGCAGCTTGCTAGCGGAAGAGACCCAGTACTTC; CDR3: CASSLLAEETQYF
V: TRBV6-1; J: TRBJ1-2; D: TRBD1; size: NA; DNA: TGTGCCACCCTGACAGGGGGGAATGGCTACACCTTC; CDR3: CATLTGGNGYTF
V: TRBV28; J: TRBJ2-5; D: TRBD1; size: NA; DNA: TGTGCCAGCAGATCGACAGGGTTAGGAGAGACCCAGTACTTC; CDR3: CASRSTGLGETQYF
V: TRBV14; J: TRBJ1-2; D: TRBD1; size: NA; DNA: TGTGCCAGCAGACCCCTCGACAGGGGCTCCAACTATGGCTACACCTTC; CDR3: CASRPLDRGSNYGYTF